This TCR beta chain was sequenced for a study of blood T cell repertoires in COVID-19. Across the whole study: Sites in the United States, Italy and Spain provided acute and convalescent COVID-19 samples. T cells, B-cell-depleted T cells, or PBMCs provided the cDNA or gDNA that served as material.

CDR3 size: 14 residues. V lost 2 bases, J lost 6 bases, and 4 bases stayed unmatched. Germline values: CDR1 SGHTA, CDR2 FQGNSA. Using immunoSEQ multiplex PCR, the repertoire was profiled, and TCRdb retains in-frame clones only, with some absent. Of roughly 260,000 clones listed, approximately 79% are singletons. The sequence derives from an elderly woman with active or convalescent COVID-19. The rearrangement links TRBV7-2 to TRBJ2-4; 7 bases are shared with TRBD2. Sequencing input: peripheral blood. CDR3 DNA sequence: TGTGCCAGCAGCTTAAATTGGGGGGGAAACATTCAGTACTTC. Protein product: CASSLNWGGNIQYF.